Following are 11 T cell receptor beta chains from one sample sequenced in a study of neurological immune-mediated disorders. Via MiXCR, TCRdb re-called the 5' RACE reads, giving one row per CDR3 protein. Of nearly 60,000 distinct CDR3 sequences listed, under 3.5% are singletons. The sequencing input was PBMCs. These TCRs come from a woman aged 60 to 75 with multiple sclerosis.

This clonotype was counted between two and nine times. A much larger clonotype is one base distant, so this may be a read error. The CDR3 sequence: CDSSSAPDIQYF. The CDR3 coding sequence is TGTGACAGCAGCTCCGCCCCAGACATTCAGTACTTC. The gene calls are TRBV7-8 and TRBJ2-4, with D unresolved. This CDR3 comprises 12 residues. Germline CDR1 is SGHVS and CDR2 is FQNEAQ.

This clonotype has at least ten counts. V gene TRBV20-1 combines with J gene TRBJ2-1, with 9 bases aligning to TRBD2. After removal of 2 bases from V and 4 bases from J, the junction contained 3 bases not matched to a gene. CDR1 DFQATT and CDR2 SNEGSKA come from the germline V gene (reference sequence). The CDR3 is 14 residues long. The CDR3 loop reads CSARSLAGYNEQFF. The CDR3 DNA reads as TGCAGTGCTAGATCCCTAGCGGGATACAATGAGCAGTTCTTC.

This clonotype has ten or more counts. The chain recombines TRBV6-5 with TRBJ2-2; the D gene is possibly TRBD1 (5 bases). Germline V lookup: CDR1 MNHEY, CDR2 SVGAGI. Trimming took 0 bases from V and 4 from J, leaving 12 bases between them. The CDR3 totals 16 residues. Here the CDR3 reads CASSYSPQTGTGELFF. The CDR3 DNA reads TGTGCCAGCAGTTACTCCCCCCAAACAGGCACCGGGGAGCTGTTTTTT.

This clonotype was detected many times. The V and J genes are TRBV6-5 and TRBJ1-2; possible D gene TRBD1, 5 bases. CDR1 and CDR2 from the germline V gene are MNHEY and SVGAGI. This CDR3 region has 13 residues. Trimming removed 10 bases at V and 8 bases at J, with 20 bases between. The CDR3 reads CATRTGQAIGYTF. DNA of the CDR3: TGTGCCACCCGGACGGGGCAAGCTATCGGCTACACCTTC.

This clonotype was recorded many times. DNA of the CDR3: TGCAGTCCCCAGGGGGGTAACACAGATACGCAGTATTTT. Amino acid sequence: CSPQGGNTDTQYF. The rearrangement joins TRBV20-1 to TRBJ2-3, with D perhaps matching TRBD1 (7 bases). Germline V gene lookup returns CDR1 DFQATT and CDR2 SNEGSKA (reference sequence). The CDR3 extends over 13 amino acids. V was cut by 8 bases and J by 2 bases, with 14 bases left in between.

This clonotype was counted many times. The V gene is TRBV28, the J gene TRBJ2-5; the match to TRBD2 covers 8 bases. CDR1 and CDR2 (germline): MDHEN, SYDVKM. V was pared by 4 bases and J by 4 bases, with 11 bases of the junction left unmatched. The CDR3 is 16 amino acids. CDR3 in DNA: TGTGCCAGCAGTTCCTTCGGGTGGAGCGGGAGAGAGACCCAGTACTTC. It is translated as CASSSFGWSGRETQYF.

This clonotype is medium-sized in the sample. This chain uses TRBV29-1 with TRBJ1-2; D remains ambiguous. The length of the CDR3 is 11 residues. V lost 4 bases and J 6 bases, leaving 9 bases between the germline ends. The germline gives CDR1 SQVTM, CDR2 ANQGSEA. CDR3 residues: CSVVSSDGYTF. The CDR3 DNA follows: TGCAGCGTTGTTTCATCGGATGGCTACACCTTC.

Ten or more counts support this clonotype. J is TRBJ2-7 and V is TRBV5-1; D might be TRBD1 (6 bases). This CDR3 is 16 amino acids long. Per germline, CDR1 SGHRS and CDR2 YFSETQ. Trimming took off 0 bases at V and 0 bases at J, with 13 bases between the two ends. The CDR3 spells CASSLDRDTSSYEQYF. The DNA of the CDR3 is TGCGCCAGCAGCTTGGACCGGGACACGAGCTCCTACGAGCAGTACTTC.

This clonotype occurred many times. V gene TRBV7-2 combines with J gene TRBJ2-2; TRBD1 aligns across 8 bases. Germline values: CDR1 SGHTA, CDR2 FQGNSA. The CDR3 extends over 15 amino acids. V lost 5 bases, J lost 5 bases, and 7 bases stayed unmatched. CDR3 amino acids: CASSSRQGWTGELFF. Written as DNA, the CDR3 is TGTGCCAGCAGCAGCAGACAGGGGTGGACCGGGGAGCTGTTTTTT.

This rearrangement joins TRBV7-9 to TRBJ1-2; no reliable D call. This CDR3 has 12 residues. Trimming took off 5 bases at V and 0 bases at J, with 4 bases between the two ends. Germline V gives CDR1 SEHNR, CDR2 FQNEAQ (reference sequence). CDR3 residues: CASSGSNYGYTF. The CDR3 DNA is TGTGCCAGCAGCGGTTCTAACTATGGCTACACCTTC.

This clonotype was counted at least ten times. The chain recombines TRBV5-6 with TRBJ2-3; D not certain. Germline V gene sequence: CDR1 SGHDT, CDR2 YYEEEE. This CDR3 has 11 residues. Trimming pared 6 bases from V and 4 bases from J, leaving 6 bases between. The CDR3 DNA sequence: TGTGCCAGCACGAATTCAGATACGCAGTATTTT. Protein: CASTNSDTQYF.